This TCR beta chain was sequenced in a study of beta chain features in type 1 diabetes. For the study at large: Patient and healthy donor groups were alike in age, gender and cell yields. Findings of the study overall: Overrepresentation of cells with high TCR expression could result from cDNA sequencing.

This clone came up a few times. No antigen is known for it. cDNA synthesis used the whole RNA isolate, giving expressed TCRB sequences. Clones were sequenced by immunoSEQ multiplex PCR, and TCRdb holds only the in-frame ones, with some missing. The sample has a few hundred thousand clones; 9.5% to 12% are singletons. The germline CDR1 and CDR2 sequences are SGHAT and FQDESV (reference sequence). Losses at the gene ends were 4 bases for V and 7 bases for J; bases not matched to a gene: 8. CDR3 size: 15 residues. The receptor was isolated from a woman in her 30s in good health. This chain connects TRBV11-1 to TRBJ2-1; TRBD2 matches at 9 bases. Sequencing used naive CD4+ T cells from blood. In nucleotides, the CDR3 is TGTGCCAGCAGCTCCGAAAGCGGGAGGTTGAATGAGCAGTTCTTC. Translation gives CASSSESGRLNEQFF.